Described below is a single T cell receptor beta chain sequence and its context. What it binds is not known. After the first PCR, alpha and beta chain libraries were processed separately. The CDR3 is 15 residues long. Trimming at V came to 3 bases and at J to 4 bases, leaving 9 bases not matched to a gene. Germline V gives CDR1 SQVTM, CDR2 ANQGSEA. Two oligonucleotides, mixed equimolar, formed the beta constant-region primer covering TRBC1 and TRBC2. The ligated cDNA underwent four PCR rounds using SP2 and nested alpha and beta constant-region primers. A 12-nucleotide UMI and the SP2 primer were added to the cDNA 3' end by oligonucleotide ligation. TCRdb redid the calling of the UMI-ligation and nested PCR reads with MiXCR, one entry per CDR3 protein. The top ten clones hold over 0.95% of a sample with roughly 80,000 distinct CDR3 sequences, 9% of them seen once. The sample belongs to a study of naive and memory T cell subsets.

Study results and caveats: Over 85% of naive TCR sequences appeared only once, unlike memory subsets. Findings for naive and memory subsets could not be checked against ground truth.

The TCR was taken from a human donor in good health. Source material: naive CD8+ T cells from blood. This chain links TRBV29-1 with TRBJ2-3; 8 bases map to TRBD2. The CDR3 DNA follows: TGCAGCGTTGAGGCACGGGGCGGGAGGTCAGATACGCAGTATTTT. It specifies CSVEARGGRSDTQYF.